Listed here is a single T cell receptor (beta chain). This clone has only one observation. Its antigen is currently not known. Per-base qualities were not stored, and no clone one base away is much larger. The data belong to a study of T cell responses to AZD1222 COVID-19 vaccine (dated by TCRdb to about 2021). At the level of the whole study: Because spike-specific TCR depth and breadth did not differ between the two schedules, AZD1222 recipients who got a second dose at roughly 4 weeks were pooled with those who got a second dose at roughly 12 weeks. A total of about 240 trial participants underwent TCR sequencing, of whom some 210 received two doses of AZD1222 and about 25 received two doses of the MenACWY control vaccine. Trial participants were enrolled by age into 18-55, 56-69 and 70-plus year subgroups, with about 150, 28 and 57 TCR-sequenced participants respectively. What the work shows at the level of the full study, not this receptor alone: Only a handful of AZD1222 recipients were SARS-CoV-2 seropositive at baseline, limiting conclusions about previously exposed vaccinees. Vaccine-associated CD4 TCRs spanned the whole spike protein, with dominant responses in regions 160-218 and 743-854. Because no day 14 peak-response samples were available, repertoires were characterized only after the peak T cell response. Participants were mostly white British, with more females than males. The authors suggested clonal diversity may have been underestimated. Epitopes outside the regions mutated in the B.1.351 and B.1.1.7 variants were reportedly recognized by nearly half of the unique spike-specific TCRs. In the small 56-69-year group, the increase in depth fell short of significance, most likely because of low power. After two AZD1222 doses, both the breadth and the depth of spike-specific TCRs were significantly higher than at day 0 and than in MenACWY recipients.

The CDR3 regions of human TCRbeta chains were analyzed by immunosequencing. As for how the authors treated the data: TCRs in the repertoires were compared against a reference library of SARS-CoV-2-specific TCRs that had been generated with the MIRA antigen-specificity platform. Breadth was defined as the fraction of unique TCRs that were SARS-CoV-2-associated. Depth was defined as the fraction of total T cells that were SARS-CoV-2-associated. Using the MIRA data, every spike-specific TCR was mapped to the spike region that the TCR reacted to and assigned to either a CD4 or a CD8 class. Log10-transformed breadth and depth values were compared by one-way ANOVA with Sidak's multiple comparisons tests. Held by TCRdb, this immuneACCESS table contains in-frame sequences only and omits some clones. Under half of the omission traces to an unresolved V gene where checked; the cause of the rest is unknown. The V and J calls and clone size are taken from that table; D and trimming were inferred from the DNA. A total of 95,000 to 100,000 clones appear in this sample, approximately 86% of them only once. Around 1.5% of the sample goes to the ten largest clones.

The time point label of this sample denotes: baseline before first vaccination. Samples from vaccinated people were obtained from the UK trials COV001 and COV002, which included a single-blind randomized controlled phase 2/3 trial of AZD1222 (ChAdOx1 nCoV-19) in healthy adults. For TCRbeta chain sequencing, PBMC samples from trial participants were taken at day 0 and at day 28 after the second dose. Inclusive of the bounding cysteine and phenylalanine, the CDR3 is 15 residues long. Of the read, only the CDR3 DNA is kept; its 45 bases are in frame from base 1. The junction shows trimming of 3 bases on V and 2 bases on J, and the gene matches do not reach 3 bases of it. CDR1 SGHTA and CDR2 FQGNSA are derived from the germline V gene.

The sequenced sample was peripheral blood, obtained on day 0 of AZD1222 vaccination. The V and J genes are TRBV7-2 and TRBJ2-3; 9 nucleotides in the junction match TRBD2. The sequence came from an adult in good health. This receptor has the CDR3 CASSLGLAHTDTQYF. The DNA sequence reads TGTGCCAGCAGCTTGGGACTAGCCCACACAGATACGCAGTATTTT.